This T cell receptor beta chain was documented in a study of siplizumab effects on memory and regulatory T cells. Sequenced by immunoSEQ multiplex PCR; TCRdb stores in-frame clones only, minus some. The sample lists approximately 50,000 clones, over 90% occurring once. This CDR3 is 13 amino acids long. Germline V CDR1 and CDR2: KGHSH, LQKENI. Trimming removed 5 bases at V and 4 bases at J, with 11 bases between. Points on this clone: The antigen is not known.

Study-level results: No functional test confirmed suppression by proliferating siplizumab-culture Tregs. Greater diversity than memory cells seemed evident in naive T cells, which also appeared to be major alloresponse contributors. Siplizumab brought about a significant reduction in alloreactive sequences traceable to unstimulated CD4+ memory cells.

The receptor comes from a human donor in good health. The V call is TRBV18, the J call TRBJ1-1, with D perhaps TRBD1 (5 bases). The sequenced material came from CD8+ T cells sorted from blood. CDR3 coding DNA: TGTGCCAGCTCAGAAGAGGGGTTCACTGAAGCTTTCTTT. This gives the protein CASSEEGFTEAFF.